Detailed here is one TCR beta chain. Its antigen is unidentified. The authors ran a second PCR of about 6 to 11 cycles using a sample-barcoded 5' primer and a J-beta primer mix. TCRdb re-called the 5' RACE reads with MiXCR, one entry per CDR3 protein. The sample includes 1.5 million to 2 million distinct CDR3 sequences, less than 50% of them seen just once. This entry belongs to a study of blood T cells in healthy people across ages. Findings and limits, study-wide: In older individuals, TCR beta diversity per million T cells was lower, falling roughly linearly with age. Long-lived donors had more naive CD4+ cells and higher diversity than aged donors. Samples with more naive T cells showed higher observed beta diversity.

The people who gave samples were healthy Caucasians from Russia, aged roughly 6 to 100. Germline V lookup: CDR1 DFQATT, CDR2 SNEGSKA (reference sequence). The junction had 5 bases not matched to a gene; V was cut back by 5 bases and J by 5 bases. This CDR3 spans 12 amino acids. The clonotype comes from a woman between 35 and 50 years old in good health. The sequencing sample was made of blood. The chain joins TRBV20-1 to TRBJ1-1; 7 bases are a match to TRBD1. The CDR3 region has the DNA TGCAGTGCTCACAGGGGAGGAACTGAAGCTTTCTTT. Translating it yields CSAHRGGTEAFF.